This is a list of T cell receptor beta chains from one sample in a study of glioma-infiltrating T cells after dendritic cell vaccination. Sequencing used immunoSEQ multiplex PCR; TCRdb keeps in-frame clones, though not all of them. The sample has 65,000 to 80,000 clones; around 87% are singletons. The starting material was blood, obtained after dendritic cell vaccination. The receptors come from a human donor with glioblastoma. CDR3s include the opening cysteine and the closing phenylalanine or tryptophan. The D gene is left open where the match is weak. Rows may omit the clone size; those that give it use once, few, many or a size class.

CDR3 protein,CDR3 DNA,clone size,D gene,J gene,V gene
CASSPGRADLLNTIYF,TGTGCCAGCAGCCCCGGGAGAGCCGACTTGTTAAACACCATATATTTT,NA,NA,TRBJ1-3,TRBV9
CASSVRDRGSEAFF,TGTGCCAGCAGCGTAAGGGACAGGGGCAGTGAAGCTTTCTTT,NA,TRBD1,TRBJ1-1,TRBV9
CATSQYNSPLHF,TGTGCCACCAGCCAGTATAATTCACCCCTCCACTTT,NA,NA,TRBJ1-6,TRBV15
CASSYRQGLTYEQYF,TGTGCCAGCAGTTACCGGCAGGGACTAACTTACGAGCAGTACTTC,NA,TRBD2,TRBJ2-7,TRBV6-5
CASSFRQGSEKLFF,TGCGCCAGCAGCTTTCGACAGGGGAGTGAAAAACTGTTTTTT,NA,TRBD1,TRBJ1-4,TRBV5-1
CASSGFETGSYGYTF,TGCGCCAGCAGCGGGTTTGAGACAGGATCCTATGGCTACACCTTC,NA,NA,TRBJ1-2,TRBV5-1
CASSEEGGAYGYTF,TGTGCCAGCAGTGAAGAGGGGGGGGCTTATGGCTACACCTTC,once,NA,TRBJ1-2,TRBV6-1
CASSVGGRALNEQFF,TGTGCCAGCAGCGTGGGCGGGAGGGCCCTGAATGAGCAGTTCTTC,NA,TRBD2,TRBJ2-1,TRBV14
CASSSAVLAGNDTQYF,TGTGCCAGCAGCTCGGCGGTTTTAGCGGGGAACGATACGCAGTATTTT,NA,TRBD2,TRBJ2-3,TRBV7-8
CASRPDRGHNEQFF,TGTGCCAGTAGACCGGACAGGGGGCACAATGAGCAGTTCTTC,once,TRBD1,TRBJ2-1,TRBV19
CASSRRGLQETQYF,TGCGCCAGCAGTCGCCGGGGATTGCAAGAGACCCAGTACTTC,NA,NA,TRBJ2-5,TRBV10-1
CAGLALHEQYF,TGTGCCGGACTAGCGTTACACGAGCAGTACTTC,NA,TRBD2,TRBJ2-7,TRBV6-5
CASSFYQPETNYEQYF,TGCGCCAGCAGCTTCTACCAACCCGAGACAAATTACGAGCAGTACTTC,NA,NA,TRBJ2-7,TRBV5-1
CASSLPMTGLAKNIQYF,TGTGCCAGCAGCTTGCCTATGACAGGCTTAGCCAAAAACATTCAGTACTTC,NA,NA,TRBJ2-4,TRBV5-4
CASSPNTGNTEAFF,TGTGCCAGCAGCCCGAATACAGGGAACACTGAAGCTTTCTTT,few,NA,TRBJ1-1,TRBV7-2
CASSYSTPNPYGYTF,TGTGCCAGCAGTTACTCGACACCCAACCCGTATGGCTACACCTTC,NA,NA,TRBJ1-2,TRBV6-6
CASSSRDSYNEQFF,TGTGCCAGCAGCTCCCGGGACTCGTACAATGAGCAGTTCTTC,NA,NA,TRBJ2-1,TRBV5-4
CASSSYRGRELFF,TGCGCCAGCAGCTCGTACAGGGGCAGGGAGCTGTTTTTT,NA,TRBD1,TRBJ2-2,TRBV5-1
CAWTGLGLAASYNEQFF,TGTGCCTGGACGGGCCTCGGACTAGCGGCCTCCTACAATGAGCAGTTCTTC,NA,TRBD2,TRBJ2-1,TRBV30
CASSPARGDTEAFF,TGTGCCAGCAGCCCCGCCAGGGGGGACACTGAAGCTTTCTTT,NA,TRBD1,TRBJ1-1,TRBV7-6
CASSEGGGAYEQYF,TGTGCCAGCAGTGAAGGAGGGGGCGCCTACGAGCAGTACTTC,once,TRBD1,TRBJ2-7,TRBV6-1
CASSEAGRNNEQFF,TGTGCCAGCAGTGAAGCGGGGCGGAACAATGAGCAGTTCTTC,NA,NA,TRBJ2-1,TRBV6-1
CASSLGPPGLMSSYEQYF,TGTGCCAGCAGCTTAGGGCCGCCAGGCTTAATGTCTTCCTACGAGCAGTACTTC,NA,NA,TRBJ2-7,TRBV7-6
CASSVGPGDRAYNEQFF,TGTGCCAGCAGCGTAGGGCCCGGGGACAGAGCATACAATGAGCAGTTCTTC,NA,TRBD1,TRBJ2-1,TRBV9
CASSLQNTGELFF,TGCGCCAGCAGTTTACAGAACACCGGGGAGCTGTTTTTT,NA,NA,TRBJ2-2,TRBV10-1
CASSLGRVYQETQYF,TGTGCCAGCAGCTTAGGACGGGTGTACCAAGAGACCCAGTACTTC,NA,NA,TRBJ2-5,TRBV7-9
CASSVGVTLGYTF,TGTGCCAGCAGCGTAGGAGTTACGCTTGGCTACACCTTC,NA,NA,TRBJ1-2,TRBV9
CASSLVASRTSTLGNTQYF,TGTGCCAGCAGCTTGGTAGCCTCCCGGACAAGCACTTTAGGGAATACGCAGTATTTT,NA,NA,TRBJ2-3,TRBV5-6
CASSLIVDSSYEQYF,TGTGCCAGCAGCTTGATAGTCGACAGTTCCTACGAGCAGTACTTC,NA,NA,TRBJ2-7,TRBV5-6
CASSFRQANTEAFF,TGCGCCAGCAGCTTCAGACAGGCCAACACTGAAGCTTTCTTT,NA,NA,TRBJ1-1,TRBV5-1
CARTGAKAGELFF,TGTGCCAGGACAGGGGCAAAGGCCGGGGAGCTGTTTTTT,NA,TRBD1,TRBJ2-2,TRBV2
CASNSEDGGQETQYF,TGTGCCAGTAATAGTGAAGACGGGGGACAAGAGACCCAGTACTTC,once,NA,TRBJ2-5,TRBV19
CASSFSQGYTEAFF,TGCGCCAGCAGCTTTTCACAGGGATACACTGAAGCTTTCTTT,NA,NA,TRBJ1-1,TRBV5-1
CASSAVPSTQHF,TGTGCCAGCAGTGCGGTCCCCTCGACCCAGCATTTT,few,NA,TRBJ1-5,TRBV2
CAWSQSWDTGAFF,TGTGCCTGGAGCCAAAGCTGGGACACTGGAGCTTTCTTT,NA,NA,TRBJ1-1,TRBV30
CASSPGGRASYEQYF,TGTGCCAGCAGCCCGGGGGGCAGGGCCTCATACGAGCAGTACTTC,once,NA,TRBJ2-7,TRBV7-6
CASSPISGSDEQFF,TGCGCCAGCAGCCCGATTAGCGGGAGCGATGAGCAGTTCTTC,NA,TRBD2,TRBJ2-1,TRBV4-3
CASSQDPLASGRAGELFF,TGTGCCAGCAGCCAAGATCCGTTAGCTAGCGGGAGGGCCGGGGAGCTGTTTTTT,NA,TRBD2,TRBJ2-2,TRBV14
CASSQSGTGNQPQHF,TGTGCCAGCAGCCAGAGTGGGACAGGAAATCAGCCCCAGCATTTT,NA,TRBD1,TRBJ1-5,TRBV14
CASSYSSVKNTEAFF,TGTGCCAGCAGTTACTCGTCAGTCAAGAACACTGAAGCTTTCTTT,NA,NA,TRBJ1-1,TRBV6-5
CASSEFRSAGELFF,TGTGCCAGCAGTGAATTTAGGAGCGCCGGGGAGCTGTTTTTT,NA,NA,TRBJ2-2,TRBV6-1
CASSLAPRSAGELFF,TGTGCCAGCAGCTTAGCCCCTAGATCCGCCGGGGAGCTGTTTTTT,NA,NA,TRBJ2-2,TRBV7-2
CASSGLAGGPDTQYF,TGTGCCAGCAGTGGACTAGCGGGGGGGCCAGATACGCAGTATTTT,few,TRBD2,TRBJ2-3,TRBV6-1
CASSPRTPLKQYF,TGTGCCAGTAGTCCTCGCACCCCTCTAAAGCAGTACTTC,NA,NA,TRBJ2-7,TRBV19
CASSPEEGFGELFF,TGTGCCAGCAGCCCCGAGGAGGGGTTCGGGGAGCTGTTTTTT,NA,NA,TRBJ2-2,TRBV9
CASSLYTGGFYEQYF,TGTGCCAGCAGCTTATACACAGGGGGCTTCTACGAGCAGTACTTC,NA,TRBD1,TRBJ2-7,TRBV11-2
CASEGGQGYEKLFF,TGTGCCAGCGAGGGGGGACAGGGGTATGAAAAACTGTTTTTT,NA,TRBD1,TRBJ1-4,TRBV2
CASRPTGQAYEQYF,TGTGCCAGTAGACCCACGGGACAGGCCTACGAGCAGTACTTC,NA,TRBD1,TRBJ2-7,TRBV19
CASSLVASQETQYF,TGTGCCAGCAGCTTAGTAGCGAGCCAAGAGACCCAGTACTTC,NA,NA,TRBJ2-5,TRBV7-2
CASSLGRSILYGYTF,TGTGCCAGTAGTCTGGGGCGGTCCATACTCTATGGCTACACCTTC,NA,NA,TRBJ1-2,TRBV19
CASSLIPSGGLDTQYF,TGTGCCAGCAGCTTAATCCCTAGCGGGGGGTTGGATACGCAGTATTTT,NA,TRBD2,TRBJ2-3,TRBV7-2
CASSLWTSGGTDTQYF,TGTGCCAGCAGTTTATGGACTAGCGGGGGAACAGATACGCAGTATTTT,NA,TRBD2,TRBJ2-3,TRBV27